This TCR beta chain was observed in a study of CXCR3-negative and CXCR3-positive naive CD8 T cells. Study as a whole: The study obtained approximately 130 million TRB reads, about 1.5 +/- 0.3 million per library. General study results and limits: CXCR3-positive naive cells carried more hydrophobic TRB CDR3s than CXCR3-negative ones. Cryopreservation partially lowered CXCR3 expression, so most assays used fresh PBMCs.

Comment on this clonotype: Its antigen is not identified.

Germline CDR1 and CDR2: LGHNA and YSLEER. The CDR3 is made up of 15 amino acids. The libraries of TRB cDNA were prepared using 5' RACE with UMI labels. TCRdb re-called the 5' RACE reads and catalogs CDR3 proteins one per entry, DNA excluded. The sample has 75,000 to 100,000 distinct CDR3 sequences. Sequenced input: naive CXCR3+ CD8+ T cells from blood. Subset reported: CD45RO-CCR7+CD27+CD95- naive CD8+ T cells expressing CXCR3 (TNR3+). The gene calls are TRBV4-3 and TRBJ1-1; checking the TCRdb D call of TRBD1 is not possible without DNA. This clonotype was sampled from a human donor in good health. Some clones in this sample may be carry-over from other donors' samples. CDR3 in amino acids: CASSPSGQGATEAFF.